In this sample, the clone carrying this T cell receptor (beta chain) turned up a few times. CDR3 length equals 15 residues. Unmatched junction bases numbered 7, after V lost 4 bases and J lost 0 bases. Germline V gene data show CDR1 as SGHDT and CDR2 as YYEEEE. This record belongs to a study of beta chain features in type 1 diabetes. What was sequenced were expressed TCRB transcripts, since all of the isolated RNA had been reverse transcribed. For naive, central memory and regulatory T cell samples, reads averaged around 3.8 million. The method was immunoSEQ multiplex PCR; TCRdb's version includes in-frame clones alone and lacks a portion of them. The table lists about 140,000 clones, less than 10% of them singletons.

The TCR originated in a middle-aged woman in good health. Sequencing was done on a sample of central memory CD4+ T cells from blood. The chain has TRBV5-6 and TRBJ2-7; TRBD2 matches 7 bases. CDR3 bases: TGTGCCAGCAGCCGCCGCGGGGGTATCTCCTACGAGCAGTACTTC. This sequence encodes CASSRRGGISYEQYF.